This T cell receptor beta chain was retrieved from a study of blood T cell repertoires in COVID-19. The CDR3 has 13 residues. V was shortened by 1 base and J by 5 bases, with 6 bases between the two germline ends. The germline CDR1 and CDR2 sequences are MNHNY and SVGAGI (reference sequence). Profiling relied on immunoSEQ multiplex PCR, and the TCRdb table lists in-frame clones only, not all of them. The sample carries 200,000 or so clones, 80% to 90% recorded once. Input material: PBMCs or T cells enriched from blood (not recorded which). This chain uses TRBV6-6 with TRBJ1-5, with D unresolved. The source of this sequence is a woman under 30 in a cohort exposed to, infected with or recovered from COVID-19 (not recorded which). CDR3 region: CASSYYGDQPQHF. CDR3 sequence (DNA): TGTGCCAGCAGTTACTACGGGGATCAGCCCCAGCATTTT.